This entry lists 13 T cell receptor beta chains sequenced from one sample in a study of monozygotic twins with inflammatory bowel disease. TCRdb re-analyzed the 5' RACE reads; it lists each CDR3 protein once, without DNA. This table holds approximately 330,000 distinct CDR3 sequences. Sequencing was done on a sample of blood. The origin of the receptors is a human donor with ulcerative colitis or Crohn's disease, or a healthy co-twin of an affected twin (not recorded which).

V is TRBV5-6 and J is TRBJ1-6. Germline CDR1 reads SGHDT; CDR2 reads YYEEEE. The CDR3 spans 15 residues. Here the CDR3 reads CASSTRDSGNSPLHF.

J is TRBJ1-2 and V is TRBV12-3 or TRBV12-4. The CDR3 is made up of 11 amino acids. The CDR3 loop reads CASSFYSGYTF.

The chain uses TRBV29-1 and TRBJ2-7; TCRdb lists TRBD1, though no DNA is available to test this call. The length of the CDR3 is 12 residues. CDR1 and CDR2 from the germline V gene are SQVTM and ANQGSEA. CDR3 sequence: CSVGDRSGEQYF.

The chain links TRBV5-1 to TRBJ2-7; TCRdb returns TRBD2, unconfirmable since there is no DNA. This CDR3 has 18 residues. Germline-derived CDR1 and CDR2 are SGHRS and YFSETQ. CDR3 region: CASSLEPSRGGFSYEQYF.

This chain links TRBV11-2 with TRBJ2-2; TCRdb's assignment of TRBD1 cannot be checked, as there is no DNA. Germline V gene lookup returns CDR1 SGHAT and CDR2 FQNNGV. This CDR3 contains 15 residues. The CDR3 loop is CASSLERENTGELFF. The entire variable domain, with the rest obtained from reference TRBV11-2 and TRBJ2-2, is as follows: EAGVAQSPRYKIIEKRQSVAFWCNPISGHATLYWYQQILGQGPKLLIQFQNNGVVDDSQLPKDRFSAERLKGVDSTLKIQPAKLEDSAVYLCASSLERENTGELFFGEGSRLTVL.

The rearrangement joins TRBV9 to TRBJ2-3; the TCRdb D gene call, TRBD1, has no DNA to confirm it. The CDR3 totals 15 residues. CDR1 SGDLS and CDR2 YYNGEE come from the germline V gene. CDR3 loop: CASSVGRGGTDTQYF. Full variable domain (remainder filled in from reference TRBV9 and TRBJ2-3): DSGVTQTPKHLITATGQRVTLRCSPRSGDLSVYWYQQSLDQGLQFLIQYYNGEERAKGNILERFSAQQFPDLHSELNLSSLELGDSALYFCASSVGRGGTDTQYFGPGTRLTVL.

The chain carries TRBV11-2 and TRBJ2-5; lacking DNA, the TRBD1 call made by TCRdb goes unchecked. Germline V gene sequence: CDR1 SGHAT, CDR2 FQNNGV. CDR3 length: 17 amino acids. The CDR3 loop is CASSLVLEDSFQETQYF.

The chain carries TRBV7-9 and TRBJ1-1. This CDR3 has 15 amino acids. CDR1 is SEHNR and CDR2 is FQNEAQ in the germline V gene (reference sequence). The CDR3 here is CASSGLRQINTEAFF.

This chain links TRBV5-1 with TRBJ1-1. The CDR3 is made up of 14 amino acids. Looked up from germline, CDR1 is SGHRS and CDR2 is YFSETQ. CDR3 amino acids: CASSGSIAGAEAFF.

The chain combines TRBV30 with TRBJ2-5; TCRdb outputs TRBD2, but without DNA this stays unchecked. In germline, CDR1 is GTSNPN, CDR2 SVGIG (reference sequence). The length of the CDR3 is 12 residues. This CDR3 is CAQREGGETQYF. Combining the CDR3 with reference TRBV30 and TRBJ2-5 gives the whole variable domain SQTIHQWPATLVQPVGSPLSLECTVEGTSNPNLYWYRQAAGRGLQLLFYSVGIGQISSEVPQNLSASRPQDRQFILSSKKLLLSDSGFYLCAQREGGETQYFGPGTRLLVL.

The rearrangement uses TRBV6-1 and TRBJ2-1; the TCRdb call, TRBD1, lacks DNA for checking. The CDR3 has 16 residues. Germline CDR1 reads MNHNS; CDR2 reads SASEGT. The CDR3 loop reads CASTKTKQGNLVWQFF.

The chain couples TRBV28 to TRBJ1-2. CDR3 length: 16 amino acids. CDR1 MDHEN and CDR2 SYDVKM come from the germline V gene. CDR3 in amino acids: CASRRAIFRLSYGYTF.

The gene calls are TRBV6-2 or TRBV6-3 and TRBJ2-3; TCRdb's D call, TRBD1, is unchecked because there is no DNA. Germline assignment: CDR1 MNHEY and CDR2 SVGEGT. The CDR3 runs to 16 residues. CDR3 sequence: CASSYSTGGRTDTQYF.